This entry lists 19 T cell receptor beta chains sequenced from one sample in a study of blood T cell repertoires in COVID-19. Sequencing was performed with immunoSEQ multiplex PCR; in TCRdb, only in-frame clones are kept and a portion is missing. The sample lists roughly 70,000 clones, about 82% occurring once. The specimen was peripheral blood. These receptors came from a human donor in a cohort sampled during active COVID-19.

The chain carries TRBV6-1 and TRBJ1-5, with D hard to call. Germline lookup yields CDR1 MNHNS and CDR2 SASEGT. V was cut by 2 bases and J by 2 bases, with 4 bases left in between. The CDR3 sequence is 13 residues long. CDR3 DNA: TGTGCCAGCAGTGAATTAGGCAATCAGCCCCAGCATTTT. This translates into CASSELGNQPQHF.

The chain uses TRBV28 and TRBJ2-1; 11 bases are shared with TRBD2. J lost 12 bases, V lost 3 bases, and 7 bases had no gene match. There are 14 residues in the CDR3. CDR1 MDHEN and CDR2 SYDVKM come from the germline V gene. CDR3 nucleotide sequence: TGTGCCAGCAGTTTTAGGACTAGCGGGTGGGGGCAGTTCTTC. Amino acid sequence: CASSFRTSGWGQFF.

The CDR3 loop reads CASAGGQGLYEQYF. Here the CDR3 DNA reads TGTGCCAGCGCCGGGGGACAGGGTCTTTACGAGCAGTACTTC. V gene TRBV28 combines with J gene TRBJ2-7; 9 bases line up with TRBD1. Per the germline V gene, CDR1 is MDHEN and CDR2 is SYDVKM. V lost 8 bases and J lost 4; bases outside the gene matches: 9. The CDR3 runs 14 residues. Complete variable domain (other parts from reference TRBV28 and TRBJ2-7): DVKVTQSSRYLVKRTGEKVFLECVQDMDHENMFWYRQDPGLGLRLIYFSYDVKMKEKGDIPEGYSVSREKKERFSLILESASTNQTSMYLCASAGGQGLYEQYFGPGTRLTVT.

The DNA of the CDR3 is TGTGCCAGCAGCCTTGATAGCGGGAGGCAGACAGATACGCAGTATTTT. Its translation is CASSLDSGRQTDTQYF. The chain employs TRBV3-1 (or the pseudogene TRBV3-2) and TRBJ2-3, with 10 bases identical to TRBD2. Trimming took 4 bases from V and 3 from J; bases not matched to a gene: 7. CDR1 LGHDT and CDR2 YNNKEL come from the germline V gene (reference sequence). This CDR3 contains 16 residues.

V gene TRBV5-6 combines with J gene TRBJ2-7, with TRBD2 matching over 11 bases. The germline CDR1 and CDR2 sequences are SGHDT and YYEEEE. Trimming removed 6 bases from V and 3 bases from J; junction bases left unmatched: 8. The CDR3 length is 15 residues. Written as DNA, the CDR3 is TGTGCCAGCAACCCTGGGGGGACTAGCGGCTACGAGCAGTACTTC. Amino acid sequence: CASNPGGTSGYEQYF. Combining the CDR3 with reference TRBV5-6 and TRBJ2-7 gives the whole variable domain DAGVTQSPTHLIKTRGQQVTLRCSPKSGHDTVSWYQQALGQGPQFIFQYYEEEERQRGNFPDRFSGHQFPNYSSELNVNALLLGDSALYLCASNPGGTSGYEQYFGPGTRLTVT.

V is TRBV28 and J is TRBJ2-3; 8 bases agree with TRBD2. V was clipped by 10 bases and J by 4 bases; unmatched bases: 13. Germline V lookup: CDR1 MDHEN, CDR2 SYDVKM. The CDR3 extends over 15 amino acids. The DNA for the CDR3 is TGTGCCATTCGAAAGGGGACTAGGATCGCAGATACGCAGTATTTT. Amino acids: CAIRKGTRIADTQYF.

The chain carries TRBV7-9 and TRBJ2-7, with TRBD2 matching over 12 bases. CDR3 length: 15 residues. V trimming: 5 bases; J trimming: 5 bases; junction bases outside the gene matches: 7. Germline loops: CDR1 SEHNR, CDR2 FQNEAQ (reference sequence). CDR3 amino acids: CASSLTSGSFHEQYF. The CDR3 nucleotides read TGTGCCAGCAGCCTGACTAGCGGGAGTTTCCACGAGCAGTACTTC.

This chain links TRBV29-1 with TRBJ1-2, with D tentatively TRBD1 (5 bases). Germline CDR1 SQVTM, CDR2 ANQGSEA. Trimming pared 4 bases from V and 7 bases from J, leaving 10 bases between. This CDR3 is built from 11 residues. CDR3: CSVAAGLGYTF. As DNA, the CDR3 is TGCAGCGTTGCGGCAGGGCTTGGCTACACCTTC.

The chain recombines TRBV6-4 with TRBJ2-7; D is perhaps TRBD2 (6 bases). This CDR3 spans 15 amino acids. V shed 7 bases and J shed 0 bases, with 16 bases lying between them. CDR1 MRHNA and CDR2 SNTAGT come from the germline V gene. The CDR3 bases are TGTGCCAGCACAGAAGGAGGGCGGGTCTCCTACGAGCAGTACTTC. As protein: CASTEGGRVSYEQYF.

This clone has a count of ten or more. V usage is TRBV7-2 and J usage is TRBJ2-7; TRBD2 is a possible D gene (5 bases). The length of the CDR3 is 15 residues. Germline V gene sequence: CDR1 SGHTA, CDR2 FQGNSA. Trimming cost V 2 bases and J 2 bases, with 13 bases left between them. The CDR3 sequence is CASSLPSRSTYEQYF. CDR3 nucleotides: TGTGCCAGCAGCTTACCTAGCCGAAGCACCTACGAGCAGTACTTC.

The chain has TRBV19 and TRBJ2-1; D gene ambiguous. The length of the CDR3 is 14 residues. Deletions cut 7 bases from V and 6 bases from J, with 16 bases between. The germline V gene has CDR1 LNHDA and CDR2 SQIVND (reference sequence). CDR3 residues: CASTLEQRGNEQFF. CDR3 DNA sequence: TGTGCCAGTACCCTGGAACAACGAGGCAATGAGCAGTTCTTC.

V usage is TRBV6-5 and J usage is TRBJ2-7, with 7 bases that match TRBD1. The CDR3 has 15 amino acids. Germline V gives CDR1 MNHEY, CDR2 SVGAGI. With 2 bases clipped from V and 4 bases from J, the junction kept 8 bases outside the gene matches. The CDR3 is CASSYPTNRGYEQYF. The CDR3 nucleotides are TGTGCCAGCAGTTACCCAACAAACAGGGGTTACGAGCAGTACTTC.

This sequence joins TRBV7-2 and TRBJ2-6; tentative D call: TRBD1 (6 bases). The ends were cut back, 4 bases at V and 2 bases at J, with 12 bases in the middle. The CDR3 has 16 amino acids. Germline CDR1 SGHTA, CDR2 FQGNSA. CDR3 DNA: TGTGCCAGCAGCTCAGGAAACAGGGCTGGGGCCAACGTCCTGACTTTC. Translating it yields CASSSGNRAGANVLTF.

J is TRBJ2-1 and V is TRBV7-9, with 9 bases that match TRBD2. This CDR3 is 13 amino acids long. Losses at the gene ends were 4 bases for V and 15 bases for J; bases not matched to a gene: 10. Germline CDR1 and CDR2: SEHNR and FQNEAQ (reference sequence). CDR3 DNA sequence: TGTGCCAGCAGCTCCAGTGGTAGCGGGAGATGGTTCTTC. Translated, it gives CASSSSGSGRWFF. Looking up the rest from reference TRBV7-9 and TRBJ2-1 gives the full variable domain: DTGVSQNPRHKITKRGQNVTFRCDPISEHNRLYWYRQTLGQGPEFLTYFQNEAQLEKSRLLSDRFSAERPKGSFSTLEIQRTEQGDSAMYLCASSSSGSGRWFFGPGTRLTVL.

The DNA of the CDR3 is TGTGCCAGCAGAAAGGACAGACGTTACGAGCAGTACTTC. Amino acids: CASRKDRRYEQYF. The chain combines TRBV27 with TRBJ2-7, with a weak D call TRBD1 (6 bases). The V gene's germline CDR1 is MNHEY and CDR2 SMNVEV (reference sequence). The CDR3 consists of 13 residues. V lost 6 bases to trimming and J lost 4 bases, with 13 bases between them.

Notes on this clone: Other DNA sequences within the sample encode an identical CDR3. This sequence joins TRBV7-2 and TRBJ2-6; D unclear. The CDR3 is made up of 15 amino acids. V lost 5 bases, J lost 0 bases, and 8 bases lay in between. The germline V gene encodes CDR1 SGHTA and CDR2 FQGNSA. CDR3 amino acids: CASSLTGSGANVLTF. The CDR3 nucleotides are TGTGCCAGCAGCCTAACGGGCTCTGGGGCCAACGTCCTGACTTTC.

This clone has a handful of counts. V gene TRBV3-1 (or the pseudogene TRBV3-2) combines with J gene TRBJ2-2, with D possibly TRBD1 on 5 matching bases. Trimming pared 0 bases from V and 7 bases from J, leaving 9 bases between. The germline V gene has CDR1 LGHDT and CDR2 YNNKEL (reference sequence). The CDR3 is made up of 14 amino acids. The CDR3 nucleotides are TGTGCCAGCAGCCAAGATCAGACAGTCGGGGAGCTGTTTTTT. Its translation is CASSQDQTVGELFF.

J is TRBJ2-1 and V is TRBV7-2; D might be TRBD2 (5 bases). The germline V gene encodes CDR1 SGHTA and CDR2 FQGNSA. This CDR3 region has 14 residues. Trimming took 1 base from V and 6 from J, leaving 10 bases between them. CDR3 amino acids: CASSLDLLGNEQFF. CDR3 nucleotide sequence: TGTGCCAGCAGCTTAGACCTACTAGGCAATGAGCAGTTCTTC.

This chain connects TRBV5-1 to TRBJ1-5, with D perhaps TRBD1 (5 bases). Trimming pared 4 bases from V and 4 bases from J, leaving 12 bases between. Germline V CDR1 and CDR2: SGHRS, YFSETQ. CDR3 length: 14 residues. CDR3 in DNA: TGCGCCAGCAGCCGGGACGGAGGGAATCAGCCCCAGCATTTT. Its protein product is CASSRDGGNQPQHF.